This T cell receptor (beta chain) was identified during a study of CD8 T cells in Susac syndrome. Study-level points and caveats: Clonal expansion did not appear in Susac syndrome CD4+ T cell repertoires. Acknowledgment was made by the study that its TCR sequencing and HLA analysis involved a relatively small number of individuals.

V lost 4 bases, J lost 3 bases, and 1 base lay in between. In germline, CDR1 is LGHDT, CDR2 YNNKEL (reference sequence). The CDR3 is 11 residues long. On this clonotype: The antigen remains unidentified.

Reverse transcription of about 0.45 to 1 ug RNA was carried out with random hexamers. It was immunoSEQ multiplex PCR that amplified TCR beta CDR3 across 54 Vbeta and 13 Jbeta. TCRdb processed the immunoSEQ multiplex PCR reads anew with MiXCR; each CDR3 protein has one entry. This sample has 150,000 to 190,000 distinct CDR3 sequences; roughly 95% occur once, and the top ten carry roughly 0.15%. Bulk CD8+ and CD4+ cells came from magnetic negative isolation; CD8+ TEMRA by FACS. The source is a human donor with Susac syndrome. The sample consisted of CD4+ T cells from PBMCs. The V and J genes are TRBV3-1 and TRBJ2-1; D is undetermined. The CDR3 DNA follows: TGTGCCAGCAGCCTCTACAATGAGCAGTTCTTC. It specifies CASSLYNEQFF.